Listed below are T cell receptor beta chains from one sample, sequenced in a study of CD8 T cells in Susac syndrome. TCRdb called the immunoSEQ multiplex PCR reads again in MiXCR, with one record for every CDR3 protein. The sample yields a few hundred thousand distinct CDR3 sequences, around 84% seen once. Material: CD8+ T cells from PBMCs. The receptors stem from a human donor with multiple sclerosis. The CDR3 runs from the conserved cysteine through the conserved F or W. The D gene is left open where the match is weak. Not all rows give a size; the values are once, few, many and, for expanded clones, a class.

>TRBV9|TRBJ2-7|TRBD1|-
CASSFGTEEPQYF
TGTGCCAGCAGCTTCGGGACAGAGGAGCCGCAGTACTTC
>TRBV5-1|TRBJ1-1|TRBD1|once
CASSLEQGRTEAFF
TGCGCCAGCAGCTTGGAACAGGGGAGGACTGAAGCTTTCTTT
>TRBV11-2|TRBJ2-3|TRBD2|-
CASSLGLANTDTQYF
TGTGCCAGCAGCTTAGGACTAGCGAACACAGATACGCAGTATTTT
>TRBV27|TRBJ2-6|-|-
CASSLQKFGANVLTF
TGTGCCAGCAGTTTACAGAAATTCGGGGCCAACGTCCTGACTTTC
>TRBV11-2|TRBJ1-5|TRBD1|-
CASSFDGTENQPQHF
TGTGCCAGCAGCTTCGACGGGACAGAGAATCAGCCCCAGCATTTT
>TRBV7-6|TRBJ2-2|TRBD1|-
CASSSRTGKYQQDGELFF
TGTGCCAGCAGCTCTAGGACAGGAAAATATCAACAGGACGGGGAGCTGTTTTTT
>TRBV29-1|TRBJ2-7|TRBD1|once
CSVEDAGGQGISYEQYF
TGCAGCGTTGAAGATGCCGGGGGACAGGGTATCTCCTACGAGCAGTACTTC
>TRBV5-1|TRBJ2-6|-|-
CASSLAEFLRSGANVLTF
TGCGCCAGCAGCCTTGCCGAATTTCTCCGCTCTGGGGCCAACGTCCTGACTTTC
>TRBV10-3|TRBJ1-1|TRBD1|-
CAISEGQGNTEAFF
TGTGCCATCAGTGAGGGACAGGGGAACACTGAAGCTTTCTTT
>TRBV30|TRBJ2-2|-|once
CALAVANTGELFF
TGTGCCTTAGCGGTTGCGAACACCGGGGAGCTGTTTTTT
>TRBV6-1|TRBJ2-2|-|-
CASHGGGTGELFF
TGTGCCAGTCACGGAGGGGGCACCGGGGAGCTGTTTTTT
>TRBV7-9|TRBJ1-2|TRBD1|-
CASSDRAHNYGYTF
TGTGCCAGCAGCGACAGGGCCCACAACTATGGCTACACCTTC
>TRBV29-1|TRBJ2-3|-|-
CSVAWRAGTDTQYF
TGCAGCGTTGCTTGGCGGGCCGGGACAGATACGCAGTATTTT
>TRBV29-1|TRBJ2-6|-|-
CSAMSLSGSGANVLTF
TGCAGCGCAATGAGCCTGTCTGGCTCTGGGGCCAACGTCCTGACTTTC
>TRBV18|TRBJ2-3|-|-
CASSPRVGASTDTQYF
TGTGCCAGCTCACCACGCGTCGGGGCGAGCACAGATACGCAGTATTTT
>TRBV6-5|TRBJ2-1|-|-
CASSYGLANNEQFF
TGTGCCAGCAGTTACGGGTTAGCCAACAATGAGCAGTTCTTC
>TRBV19|TRBJ2-1|-|once
CASALDGEDEQFF
TGTGCCAGTGCTTTGGACGGGGAGGATGAGCAGTTCTTC
>TRBV27|TRBJ2-1|TRBD2|-
CASSIPGLAGGGSYNEQFF
TGTGCCAGCAGTATACCGGGACTAGCGGGAGGGGGCTCATACAATGAGCAGTTCTTC
>TRBV7-9|TRBJ1-1|-|-
CASSPLKGFSSPEAFF
TGTGCCAGCAGTCCTTTGAAAGGGTTCTCCTCCCCTGAAGCTTTCTTT
>TRBV5-1|TRBJ2-7|-|-
CASSFEGDEQYF
TGCGCCAGCAGCTTCGAGGGTGACGAGCAGTACTTC
>TRBV5-5|TRBJ2-5|-|-
CASSLRPRQETQYF
TGTGCCAGCAGCCTCAGACCCCGCCAAGAGACCCAGTACTTC
>TRBV7-3|TRBJ2-1|TRBD2|-
CASSLDGRPYNEQFF
TGTGCCAGCAGCTTAGACGGGAGGCCCTACAATGAGCAGTTCTTC
>TRBV3-1|TRBJ2-7|-|-
CASSPLSGFSSYEQYF
TGTGCCAGCAGCCCCCTTTCGGGCTTCAGCTCCTACGAGCAGTACTTC
>TRBV19|TRBJ2-6|TRBD1|-
CASSWQGDGANVLTF
TGTGCCAGTAGTTGGCAGGGGGATGGGGCCAACGTCCTGACTTTC
>TRBV7-9|TRBJ1-2|-|-
CASSSSGTENYGYTF
-
>TRBV27|TRBJ2-1|-|-
CASSLRPPGYNEQFF
TGTGCCAGCAGTTTAAGGCCCCCGGGCTACAATGAGCAGTTCTTC
>TRBV4-1|TRBJ2-3|-|once
CASSLMIGRAQYF
TGCGCCAGCAGCTTGATGATCGGTAGAGCGCAGTATTTT
>TRBV12-3/TRBV12-4|TRBJ1-2|-|-
CASSLGQIYGYTF
TGTGCCAGCAGTTTAGGGCAGATCTATGGCTACACCTTC